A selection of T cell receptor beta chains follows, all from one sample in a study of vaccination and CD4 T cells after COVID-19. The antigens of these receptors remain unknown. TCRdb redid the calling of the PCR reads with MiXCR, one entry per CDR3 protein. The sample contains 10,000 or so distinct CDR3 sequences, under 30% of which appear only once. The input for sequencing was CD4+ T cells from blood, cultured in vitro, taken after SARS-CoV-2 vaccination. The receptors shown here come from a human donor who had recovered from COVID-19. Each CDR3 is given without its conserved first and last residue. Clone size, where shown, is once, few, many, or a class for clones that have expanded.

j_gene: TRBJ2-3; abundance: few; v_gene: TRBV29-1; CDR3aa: SGHWGTQY
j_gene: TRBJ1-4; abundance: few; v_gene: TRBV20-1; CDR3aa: SATNGRRNEKLF
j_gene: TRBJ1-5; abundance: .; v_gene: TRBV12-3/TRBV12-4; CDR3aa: ASSSFYQPQH
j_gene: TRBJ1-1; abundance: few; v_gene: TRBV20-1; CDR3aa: SARGFGGTEAF
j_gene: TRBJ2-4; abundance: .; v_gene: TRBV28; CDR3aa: ASSLTSGQTNIQY
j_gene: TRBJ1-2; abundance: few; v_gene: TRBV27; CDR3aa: ASSPGPGQGGDRAGYT
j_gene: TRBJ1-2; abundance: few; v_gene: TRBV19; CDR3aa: ASSGQGGDYGYT
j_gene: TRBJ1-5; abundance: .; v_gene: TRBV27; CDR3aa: ASSEDRRGIQPQH
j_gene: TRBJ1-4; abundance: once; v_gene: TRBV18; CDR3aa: ASSPRGPATNEKLF
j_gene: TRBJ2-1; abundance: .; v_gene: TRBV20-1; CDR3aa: SAATGGSSYNEQF
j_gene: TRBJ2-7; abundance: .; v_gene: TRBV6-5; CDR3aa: ASSYGLAGSYEQY
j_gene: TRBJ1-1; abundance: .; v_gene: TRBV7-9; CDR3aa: ASSLMSTEAF
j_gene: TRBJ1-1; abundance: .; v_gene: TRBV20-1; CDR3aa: SAREGAPMNTEAF
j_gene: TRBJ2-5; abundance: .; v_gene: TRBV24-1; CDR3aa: ATGGTSIRETQY
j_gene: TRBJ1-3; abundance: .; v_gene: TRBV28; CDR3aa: ASLPNVRNTIY
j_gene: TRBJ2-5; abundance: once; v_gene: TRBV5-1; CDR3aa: ASSLASYQETQY
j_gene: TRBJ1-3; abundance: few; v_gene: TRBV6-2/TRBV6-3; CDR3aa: ASSRSGNTIY
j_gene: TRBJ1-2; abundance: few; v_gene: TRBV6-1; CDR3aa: ATGRGSNYIDNYGYT
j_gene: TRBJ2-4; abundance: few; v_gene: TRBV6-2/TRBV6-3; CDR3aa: ASLVARERDIQY
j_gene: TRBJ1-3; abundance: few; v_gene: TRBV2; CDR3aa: ASSERNTIY
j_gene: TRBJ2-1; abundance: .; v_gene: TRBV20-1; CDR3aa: SASQPSYNEQF
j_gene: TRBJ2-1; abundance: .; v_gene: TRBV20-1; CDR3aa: SARGFLAGANEQF
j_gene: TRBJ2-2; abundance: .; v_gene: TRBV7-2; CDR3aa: ASSLEAGGPTGELF
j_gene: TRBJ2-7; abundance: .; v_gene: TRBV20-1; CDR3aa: SAPVAGFYEQY
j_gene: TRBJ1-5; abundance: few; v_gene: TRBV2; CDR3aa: ASRGMYGGRYSNQPQH
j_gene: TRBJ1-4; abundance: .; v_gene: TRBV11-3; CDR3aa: ASSLPSTTNEKLF
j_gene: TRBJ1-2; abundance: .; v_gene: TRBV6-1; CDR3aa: ASRARPGQVLNYGYT
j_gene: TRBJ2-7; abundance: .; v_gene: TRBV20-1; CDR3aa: SAGRDRGLDEQY
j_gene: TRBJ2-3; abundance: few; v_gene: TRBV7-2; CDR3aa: ASSFRLATDTQY
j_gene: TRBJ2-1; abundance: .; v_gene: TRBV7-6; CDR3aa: ASSLGRNEQF
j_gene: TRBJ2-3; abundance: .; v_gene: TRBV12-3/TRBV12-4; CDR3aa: ASRVAGGQADTQY
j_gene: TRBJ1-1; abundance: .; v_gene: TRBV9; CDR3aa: ASSAQGSAEAF
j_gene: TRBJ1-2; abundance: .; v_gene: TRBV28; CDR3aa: ASREGTGNGYT
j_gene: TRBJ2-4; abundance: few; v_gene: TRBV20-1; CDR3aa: SASPGRGEKNIQY
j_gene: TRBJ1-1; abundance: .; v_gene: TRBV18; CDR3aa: ASSPTGVNTEAF
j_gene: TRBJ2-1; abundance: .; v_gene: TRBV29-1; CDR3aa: SVRTARSYNEQF
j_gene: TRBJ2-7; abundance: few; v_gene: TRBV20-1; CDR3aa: SGGVGAHYEQY
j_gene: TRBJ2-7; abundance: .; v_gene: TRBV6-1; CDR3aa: ASRGPPAYEQY
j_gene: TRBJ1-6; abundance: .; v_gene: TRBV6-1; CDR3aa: ASSKRQSSYNSPLH
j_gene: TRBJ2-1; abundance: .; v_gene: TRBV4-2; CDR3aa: ASSQERTGGGEQF
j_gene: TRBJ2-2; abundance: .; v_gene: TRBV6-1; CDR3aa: ASSLGLAGNTGELF
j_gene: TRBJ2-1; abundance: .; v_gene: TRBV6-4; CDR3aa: ASSDSGGRQF
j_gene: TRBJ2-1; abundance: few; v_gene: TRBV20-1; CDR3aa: SATKIDRRDEQF
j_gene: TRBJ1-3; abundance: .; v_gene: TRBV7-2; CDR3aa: ASSLYGNTIY
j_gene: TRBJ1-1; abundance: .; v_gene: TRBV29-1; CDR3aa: SVGSQPGTEAF
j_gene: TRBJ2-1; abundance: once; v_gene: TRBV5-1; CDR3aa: ASSQTWTGYNEQF
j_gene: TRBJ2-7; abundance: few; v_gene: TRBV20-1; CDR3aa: SASLPYGTYEQY
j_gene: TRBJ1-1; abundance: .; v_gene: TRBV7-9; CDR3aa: ASSLVTITSEAF
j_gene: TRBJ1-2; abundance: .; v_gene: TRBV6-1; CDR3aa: ASSQGGGSYGYT
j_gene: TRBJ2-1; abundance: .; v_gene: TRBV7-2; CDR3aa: ASSSGRGNEQF
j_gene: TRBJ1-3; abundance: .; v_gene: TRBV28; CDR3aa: ASSLQGTAGNTIY
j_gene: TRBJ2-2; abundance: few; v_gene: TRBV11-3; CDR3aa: ASSSTGTEGGELF
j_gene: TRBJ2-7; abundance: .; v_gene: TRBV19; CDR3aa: ASSINGWSYEQY
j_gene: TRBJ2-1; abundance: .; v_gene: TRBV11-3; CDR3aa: ASSPGLAGNEQF
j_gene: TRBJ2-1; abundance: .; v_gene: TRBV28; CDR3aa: ASSLIPPEQF
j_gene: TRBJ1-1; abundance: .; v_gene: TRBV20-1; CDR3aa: SAPDESNLF
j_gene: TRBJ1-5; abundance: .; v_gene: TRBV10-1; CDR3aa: ASSDQGAVSNQPQH
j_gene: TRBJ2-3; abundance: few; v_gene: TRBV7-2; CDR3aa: ASRKTGTGRNTQY
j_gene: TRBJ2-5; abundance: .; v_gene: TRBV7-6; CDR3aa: ASSRREEETQY
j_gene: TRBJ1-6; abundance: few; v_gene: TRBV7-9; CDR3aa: ASSLGDRLNSPLH